Sequencing of this TCR beta chain was carried out in a study of T cell repertoires in cytomegalovirus infection. Study as a whole: HLA-B-restricted CMV epitopes that are well studied, plus recently identified HLA-C-restricted ones, were used by the study. Evidence of both CMV infection and a matching HLA type came from public TCR beta signatures.

The V gene's germline CDR1 is MNHGY and CDR2 SAAAGT. The CDR3 consists of 16 residues. J gave up 1 base and V 2 bases, and 4 bases lay outside the gene matches. Points on this clonotype: Its antigen is currently unknown.

TCRdb recomputed calls from the reads with MiXCR, one row per CDR3 protein. The sample holds 600,000 to 700,000 distinct CDR3 sequences; approximately 33% are singletons and the top ten take roughly 18%. General study results and limits: Carriers of CMV and the relevant HLA type were discriminated by public TCR beta frequency. Predominance within the ex vivo response was attributable to HLA-C-restricted CMV-specific TCR beta clonotypes.

This clonotype was obtained from a human donor in good health (CMV status not recorded). Some clones in this sample may be carry-over from other donors' samples. The chain links TRBV6-8 to TRBJ1-3; 8 positions match TRBD1. The starting material was cultured PBMCs, obtained from culture after CMV antigen stimulation. The CDR3 spells CASSYHTGGSGNTIYF. The CDR3 bases are TGTGCCAGCAGTTACCACACAGGGGGTTCTGGAAACACCATATATTTT.